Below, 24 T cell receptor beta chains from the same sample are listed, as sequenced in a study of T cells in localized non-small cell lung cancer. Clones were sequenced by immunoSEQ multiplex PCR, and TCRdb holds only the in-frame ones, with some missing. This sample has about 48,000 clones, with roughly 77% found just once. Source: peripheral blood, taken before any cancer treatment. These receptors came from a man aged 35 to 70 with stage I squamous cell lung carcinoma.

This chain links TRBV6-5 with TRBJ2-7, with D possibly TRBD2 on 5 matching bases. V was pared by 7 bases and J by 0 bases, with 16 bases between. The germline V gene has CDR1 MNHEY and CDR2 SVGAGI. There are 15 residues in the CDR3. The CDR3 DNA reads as TGTGCCAGCACCCCGGGGTGGACGAGCTCCTACGAGCAGTACTTC. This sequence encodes CASTPGWTSSYEQYF.

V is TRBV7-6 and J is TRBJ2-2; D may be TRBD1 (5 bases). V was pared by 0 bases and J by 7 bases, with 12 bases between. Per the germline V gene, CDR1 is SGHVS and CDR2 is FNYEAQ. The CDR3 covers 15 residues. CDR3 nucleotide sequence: TGTGCCAGCAGCTTAGCGCAGGGTGTGGTCGGGGAGCTGTTTTTT. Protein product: CASSLAQGVVGELFF. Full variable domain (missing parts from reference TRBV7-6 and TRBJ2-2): GAGVSQSPRYKVTKRGQDVALRCDPISGHVSLYWYRQALGQGPEFLTYFNYEAQQDKSGLPNDRFSAERPEGSISTLTIQRTEQRDSAMYRCASSLAQGVVGELFFGEGSRLTVL.

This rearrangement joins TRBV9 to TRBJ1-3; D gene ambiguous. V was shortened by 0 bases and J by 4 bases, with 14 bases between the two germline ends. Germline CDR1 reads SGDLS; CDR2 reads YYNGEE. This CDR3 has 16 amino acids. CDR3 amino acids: CASSVGTQLGGNTIYF. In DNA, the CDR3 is TGTGCCAGCAGCGTAGGAACTCAGCTAGGGGGAAACACCATATATTTT.

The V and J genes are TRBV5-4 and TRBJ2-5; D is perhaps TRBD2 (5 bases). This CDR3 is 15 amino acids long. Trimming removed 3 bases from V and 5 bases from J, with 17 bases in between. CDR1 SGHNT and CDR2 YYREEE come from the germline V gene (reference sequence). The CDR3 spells CASSSSMASWETQYF. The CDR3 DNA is TGTGCCAGCAGCTCGAGTATGGCTAGCTGGGAGACCCAGTACTTC.

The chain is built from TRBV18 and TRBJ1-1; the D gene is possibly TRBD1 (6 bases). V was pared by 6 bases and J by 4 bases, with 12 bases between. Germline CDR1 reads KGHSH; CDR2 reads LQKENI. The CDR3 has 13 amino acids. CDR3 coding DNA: TGTGCCAGCTCCAGTGGGGGGGCCACTGAAGCTTTCTTT. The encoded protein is CASSSGGATEAFF. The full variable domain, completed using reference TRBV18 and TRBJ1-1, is NAGVMQNPRHLVRRRGQEARLRCSPMKGHSHVYWYRQLPEEGLKFMVYLQKENIIDESGMPKERFSAEFPKEGPSILRIQQVVRGDSAAYFCASSSGGATEAFFGQGTRLTVV.

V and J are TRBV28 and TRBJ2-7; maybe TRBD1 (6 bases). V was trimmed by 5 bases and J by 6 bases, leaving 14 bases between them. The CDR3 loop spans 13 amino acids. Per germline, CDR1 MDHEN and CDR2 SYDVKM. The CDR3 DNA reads TGTGCCAGCAGTCCGAGCTTCAGGGGCGAGCAGTACTTC. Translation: CASSPSFRGEQYF.

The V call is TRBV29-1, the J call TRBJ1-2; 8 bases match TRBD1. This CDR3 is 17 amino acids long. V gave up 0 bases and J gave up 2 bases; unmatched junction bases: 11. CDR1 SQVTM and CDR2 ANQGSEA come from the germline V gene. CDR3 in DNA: TGCAGCGTTGAAGATACCCGACAGGGGCGAACGAACTATGGCTACACCTTC. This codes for CSVEDTRQGRTNYGYTF.

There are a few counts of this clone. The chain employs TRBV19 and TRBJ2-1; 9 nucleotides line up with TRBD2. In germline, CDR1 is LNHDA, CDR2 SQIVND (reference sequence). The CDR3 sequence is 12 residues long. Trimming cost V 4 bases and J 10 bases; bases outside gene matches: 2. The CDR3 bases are TGTGCCAGTAGTAGCGGGGGGGCGGAGCAGTTCTTC. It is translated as CASSSGGAEQFF.

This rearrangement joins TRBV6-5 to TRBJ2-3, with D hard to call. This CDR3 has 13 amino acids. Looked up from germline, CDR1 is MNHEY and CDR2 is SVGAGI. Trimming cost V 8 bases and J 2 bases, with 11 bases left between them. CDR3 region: CASQAPNTDTQYF. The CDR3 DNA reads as TGTGCCAGCCAAGCGCCTAACACAGATACGCAGTATTTT.

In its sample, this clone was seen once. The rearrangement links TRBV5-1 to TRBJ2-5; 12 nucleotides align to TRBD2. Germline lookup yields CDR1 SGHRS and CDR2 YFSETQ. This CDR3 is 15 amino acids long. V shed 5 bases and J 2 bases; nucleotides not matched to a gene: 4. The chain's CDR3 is CASRSLAGGQETQYF. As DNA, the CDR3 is TGCGCCAGCAGATCACTAGCGGGGGGACAAGAGACCCAGTACTTC.

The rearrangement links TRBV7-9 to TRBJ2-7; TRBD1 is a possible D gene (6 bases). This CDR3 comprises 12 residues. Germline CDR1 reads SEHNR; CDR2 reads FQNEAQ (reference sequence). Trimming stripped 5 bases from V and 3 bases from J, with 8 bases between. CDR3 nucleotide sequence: TGTGCCAGCAGCCACAGGGACTACGAGCAGTACTTC. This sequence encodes CASSHRDYEQYF.

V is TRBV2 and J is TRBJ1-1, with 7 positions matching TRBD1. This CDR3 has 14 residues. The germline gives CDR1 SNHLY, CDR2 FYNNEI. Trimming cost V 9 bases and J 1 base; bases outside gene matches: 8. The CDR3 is CASGGRQGNTEAFF. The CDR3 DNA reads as TGTGCCAGTGGGGGGCGACAGGGGAACACTGAAGCTTTCTTT.

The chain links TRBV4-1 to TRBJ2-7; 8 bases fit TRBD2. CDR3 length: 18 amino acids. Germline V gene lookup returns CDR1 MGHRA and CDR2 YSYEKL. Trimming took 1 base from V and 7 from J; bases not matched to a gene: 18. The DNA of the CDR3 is TGCGCCAGCAGCCAAGTAAGCCCCAGCGTCCGGGGGGGTCATGAGCAGTACTTC. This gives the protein CASSQVSPSVRGGHEQYF.

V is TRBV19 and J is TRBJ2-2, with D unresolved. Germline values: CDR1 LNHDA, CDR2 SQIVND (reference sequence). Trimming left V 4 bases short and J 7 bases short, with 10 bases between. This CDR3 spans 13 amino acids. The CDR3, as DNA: TGTGCCAGTAGTACCGGACCGGGCGGGGAGCTGTTTTTT. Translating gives CASSTGPGGELFF.

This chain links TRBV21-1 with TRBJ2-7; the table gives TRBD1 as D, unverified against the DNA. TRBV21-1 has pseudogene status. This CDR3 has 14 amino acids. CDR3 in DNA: TGTGCCAGCAGCTTCCGACAGGGATCTGACGAGCAGTACTTC. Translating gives CASSFRQGSDEQYF.

This CDR3 reads CASSWGVDYGYTF. In DNA, the CDR3 is TGTGCCAGCAGTTGGGGGGTCGACTATGGCTACACCTTC. The rearrangement links TRBV6-5 to TRBJ1-2, with a weak D call TRBD1 (5 bases). The V gene's germline CDR1 is MNHEY and CDR2 SVGAGI. Trimming left V 4 bases short and J 3 bases short, with 9 bases between. The CDR3 spans 13 residues.

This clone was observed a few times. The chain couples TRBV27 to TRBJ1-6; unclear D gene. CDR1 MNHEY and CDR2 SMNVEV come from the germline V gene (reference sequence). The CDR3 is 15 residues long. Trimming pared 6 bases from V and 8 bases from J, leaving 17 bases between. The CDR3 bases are TGTGCCAGCAGGCCCTACGCTACAGCGTATTCACCCCTCCACTTT. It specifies CASRPYATAYSPLHF.

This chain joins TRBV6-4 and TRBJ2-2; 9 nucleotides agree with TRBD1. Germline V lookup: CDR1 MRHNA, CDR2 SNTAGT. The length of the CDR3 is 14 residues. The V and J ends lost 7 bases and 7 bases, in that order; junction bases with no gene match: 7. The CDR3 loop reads CASNPTGGSGELFF. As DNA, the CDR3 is TGTGCCAGCAACCCAACAGGGGGCAGCGGGGAGCTGTTTTTT.

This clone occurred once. The CDR3 is CASSLRDGREAFF. As DNA, the CDR3 is TGTGCCAGCAGTTTGAGGGACGGACGTGAAGCTTTCTTT. This sequence joins TRBV27 and TRBJ1-1, with D perhaps TRBD1 (5 bases). The CDR3 spans 13 residues. Germline CDR1 MNHEY, CDR2 SMNVEV (reference sequence). V was pared by 3 bases and J by 7 bases, with 12 bases between.

Written as DNA, the CDR3 is TGTGCCAGCTCACAAGGGTCCTATACGCAGTATTTT. Translated: CASSQGSYTQYF. The chain combines TRBV18 with TRBJ2-3; D is unresolved. The CDR3 covers 12 residues. CDR1 and CDR2 from the germline V gene are KGHSH and LQKENI. The ends were cut back, 4 bases at V and 7 bases at J, with 9 bases in the middle.

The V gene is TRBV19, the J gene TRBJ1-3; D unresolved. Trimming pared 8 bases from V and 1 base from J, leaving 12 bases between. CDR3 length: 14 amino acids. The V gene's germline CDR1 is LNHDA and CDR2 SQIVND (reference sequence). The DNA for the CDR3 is TGTGCCAGTCAACCCAGGCGATCTGGAAACACCATATATTTT. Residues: CASQPRRSGNTIYF.

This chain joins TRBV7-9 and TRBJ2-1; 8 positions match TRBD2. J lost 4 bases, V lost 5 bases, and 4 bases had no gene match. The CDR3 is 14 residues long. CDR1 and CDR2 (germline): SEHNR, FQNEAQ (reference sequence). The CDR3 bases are TGTGCCAGCAGCCCCAGCGGGAGTTACAATGAGCAGTTCTTC. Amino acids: CASSPSGSYNEQFF. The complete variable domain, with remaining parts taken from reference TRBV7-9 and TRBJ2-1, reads DTGVSQNPRHKITKRGQNVTFRCDPISEHNRLYWYRQTLGQGPEFLTYFQNEAQLEKSRLLSDRFSAERPKGSFSTLEIQRTEQGDSAMYLCASSPSGSYNEQFFGPGTRLTVL.

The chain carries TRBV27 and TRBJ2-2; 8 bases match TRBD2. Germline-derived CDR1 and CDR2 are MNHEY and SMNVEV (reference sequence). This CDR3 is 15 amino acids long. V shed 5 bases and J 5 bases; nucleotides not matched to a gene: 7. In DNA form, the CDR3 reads TGTGCCAGCAGTAGGCGGGGGGACCCAACCGGGGAGCTGTTTTTT. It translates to CASSRRGDPTGELFF.

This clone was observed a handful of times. The CDR3 here is CASSLSVGEYGYTF. Written as DNA, the CDR3 is TGTGCCAGCAGCCTGAGCGTAGGGGAATACGGCTACACCTTC. The V and J genes are TRBV11-2 and TRBJ1-2; possibly TRBD1 for D (5 bases). This CDR3 has 14 amino acids. CDR1 and CDR2 (germline): SGHAT, FQNNGV. V was shortened by 5 bases and J by 8 bases, with 18 bases between the two germline ends.